This T cell receptor (beta chain) is from a study of T-cell memory formation after mild COVID-19. Overall study: In these data, TCR clusters were largely donor specific.

TCRdb re-called the 5' RACE reads with MiXCR, one entry per CDR3 protein. The table has a few hundred thousand distinct CDR3 sequences, 16% seen once. Comment on this clonotype: Its cognate antigen is unknown.

V shed 1 base and J 10 bases; nucleotides not matched to a gene: 4. CDR3 length: 14 residues. Study-wide points: Contracting clones localized mainly to CM and EM when CD4+ and mainly to EMRA when CD8+. Later expanders leaned CD4+, whereas day 15 to 85 contracting clones were balanced CD4/CD8.

What was sequenced was PBMCs or a T cell subset sorted from them (not recorded which). The V gene is TRBV12-3 or TRBV12-4, the J gene TRBJ2-1, with 10 bases aligning to TRBD2. This TCR came from a man between 18 and 35 years old who had mild COVID-19 (a few samples of this study predate the infection). Cell type and time point are not known. CDR3 coding DNA: TGTGCCAGCAGTTTAGGGCTAGCGGGGGAAGAGCAGTTCTTC. It yields the protein CASSLGLAGEEQFF.